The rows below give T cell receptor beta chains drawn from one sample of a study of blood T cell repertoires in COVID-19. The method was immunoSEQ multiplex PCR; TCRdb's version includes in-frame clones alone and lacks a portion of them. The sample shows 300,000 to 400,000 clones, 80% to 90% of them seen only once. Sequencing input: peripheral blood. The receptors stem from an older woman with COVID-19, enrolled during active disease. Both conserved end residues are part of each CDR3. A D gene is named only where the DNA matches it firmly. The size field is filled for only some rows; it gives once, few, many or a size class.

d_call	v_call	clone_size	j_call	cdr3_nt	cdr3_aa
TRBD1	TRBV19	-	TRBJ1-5	TGTGCCAGTAGTATCCATCCGGGGACAGAAAGCAATCAGCCCCAGCATTTT	CASSIHPGTESNQPQHF
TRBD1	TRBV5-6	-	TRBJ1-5	TGTGCCAGCAGCGAGAACGGACAGGTCAATCAGCCCCAGCATTTT	CASSENGQVNQPQHF
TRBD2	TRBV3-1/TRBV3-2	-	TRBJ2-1	TGTGCCAGCAGCCGAACTAGCGGGGGGCCAGCAGAGCAGTTCTTC	CASSRTSGGPAEQFF
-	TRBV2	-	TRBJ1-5	TGTGCCAGCAGTTTTGACAGGAGAAATCAGCCCCAGCATTTT	CASSFDRRNQPQHF
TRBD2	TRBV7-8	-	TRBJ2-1	TGTGCCAGCAGCTTTAGCGGGGGGGCTGTAAATGAGCAGTTCTTC	CASSFSGGAVNEQFF
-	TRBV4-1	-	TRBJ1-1	TGCGCCAGCAGCCAAGGACACGCACGCCCGTTGAACACTGAAGCTTTCTTT	CASSQGHARPLNTEAFF
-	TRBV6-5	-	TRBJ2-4	TGTGCCAGCGGAGACTCGAGGTCGTCCAAAAACATTCAGTACTTC	CASGDSRSSKNIQYF
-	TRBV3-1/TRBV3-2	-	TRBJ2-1	TGTGCCAGCAGCCAAGAGCAGGTTTACAATGAGCAGTTCTTC	CASSQEQVYNEQFF
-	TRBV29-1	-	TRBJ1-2	TGCAGCGTTGGAACAGGGAACTATGGCTACACCTTC	CSVGTGNYGYTF
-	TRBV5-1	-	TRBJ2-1	TGCGCCAGCAGCTTGTTAGCGGTCTCCTACAATGAGCAGTTCTTC	CASSLLAVSYNEQFF
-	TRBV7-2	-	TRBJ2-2	TGTGCCAGCAGCCCCGGCTTTGGACTAGGGGGCACCGGGGAGCTGTTTTTT	CASSPGFGLGGTGELFF
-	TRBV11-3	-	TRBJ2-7	TGTGCCAGCAGCTTAGGCAGGGGAAGGGAGCAGTACTTC	CASSLGRGREQYF
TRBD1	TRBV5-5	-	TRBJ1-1	TGTGCCAGCAGTTACGGACAGGGAATTTCGAACACTGAAGCTTTCTTT	CASSYGQGISNTEAFF
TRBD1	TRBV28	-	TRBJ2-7	TGTGCCAGCAGAACCACAGGGGGAATCACCTACGAGCAGTACTTC	CASRTTGGITYEQYF
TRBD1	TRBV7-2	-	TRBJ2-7	TGTGCCAGCAGCCACACCGGGACAGGGGGCTACGAGCAGTACTTC	CASSHTGTGGYEQYF
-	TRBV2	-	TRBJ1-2	TGTGCCAGCTGCCCCCCAGCAGGGGCCCACTTGGGTGGCTACACCTTC	CASCPPAGAHLGGYTF
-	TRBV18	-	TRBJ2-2	TGTGCCAGCTCACCATTGGGCCCCGGGGAGCTGTTTTTT	CASSPLGPGELFF
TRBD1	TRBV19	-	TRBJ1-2	TGTGCCAGTACCCAAACGGGACAGGGAACCCGTGGCTACACCTTC	CASTQTGQGTRGYTF
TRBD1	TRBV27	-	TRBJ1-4	TGTGCCAGCAGTCCGGACAGGTCTCAGGTAAAACTGTTTTTT	CASSPDRSQVKLFF
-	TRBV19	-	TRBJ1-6	TGTGCCAGTAGTATAAGACAGAATAATTCACCCCTCCACTTT	CASSIRQNNSPLHF
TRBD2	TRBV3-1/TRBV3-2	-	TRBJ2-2	TGTGCCAGCAGCCAGAGTCGGGGGGGCTTTACCGGGGAGCTGTTTTTT	CASSQSRGGFTGELFF
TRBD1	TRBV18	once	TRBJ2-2	TGTGCCAGCTCACTTACCGGGACAGTGAACACCGGGGAGCTGTTTTTT	CASSLTGTVNTGELFF
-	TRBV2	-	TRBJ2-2	TGTGCCAGCACCAGGTTGTGGCACACCGGGGAGCTGTTTTTT	CASTRLWHTGELFF
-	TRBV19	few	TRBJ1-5	TGTGCCAGTAGAGCAGGGACAAGCAATCAGCCCCAGCATTTT	CASRAGTSNQPQHF
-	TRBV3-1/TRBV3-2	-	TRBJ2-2	TGTGCCAGCAGCCCCGTCCCGGGAGCTGCGACCTCGAGGGGGGAGCTGTTTTTT	CASSPVPGAATSRGELFF
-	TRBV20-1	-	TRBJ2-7	TGCAGTGGAGGGGGCTCCTACGAGCAGTACTTC	CSGGGSYEQYF
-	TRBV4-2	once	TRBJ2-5	TGTGCCAGCAGCCAAGTAGGAGGGCAAGAGACCCAGTACTTC	CASSQVGGQETQYF
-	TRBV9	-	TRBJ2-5	TGTGCCAGCAGCCGTAACCACGGAGGGGAGACCCAGTACTTC	CASSRNHGGETQYF
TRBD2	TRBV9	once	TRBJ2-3	TGTGCCAGCAGCCCAAGGGTAGCGGGGGGCACAGATACGCAGTATTTT	CASSPRVAGGTDTQYF
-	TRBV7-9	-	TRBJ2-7	TGTGCCAGCAGCCCCCTCTACGAGCAGTACTTC	CASSPLYEQYF
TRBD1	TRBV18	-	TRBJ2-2	TGTGCCAGCTCACCTCCCGGGACAGGGAACACCGGGGAGCTGTTTTTT	CASSPPGTGNTGELFF
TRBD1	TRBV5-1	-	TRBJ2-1	TGCGCCAGCAGCCCGGGACAGGGGGCCGATGAGCAGTTCTTC	CASSPGQGADEQFF
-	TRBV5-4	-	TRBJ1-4	TGTGCCAGCAGCCTACAGGGCGGGTTGGAGGAAAAACTGTTTTTT	CASSLQGGLEEKLFF